This T cell receptor beta chain came from a study of T cell changes during pregnancy in multiple sclerosis. With V trimmed by 6 bases and J by 3 bases, 6 bases remained unmatched. CDR3 length: 15 residues. Germline CDR1 is MDHEN and CDR2 is SYDVKM. Using immunoSEQ multiplex PCR, the repertoire was profiled, and TCRdb retains in-frame clones only, with some absent. This table holds more than 85,000 clones, around 94% found once. This receptor was identified in a female donor in good health, enrolled as a control in a pregnancy study. The sequencing here drew on peripheral blood, taken after pregnancy. V usage is TRBV28 and J usage is TRBJ2-2; 8 positions match TRBD1. The CDR3 sequence: CASSPTGVDTGELFF. CDR3 DNA: TGTGCCAGCAGCCCGACAGGGGTGGACACCGGGGAGCTGTTTTTT.